One sample yielded the 19 T cell receptor beta chains listed below, sequenced in a study of long-term antiretroviral therapy in people with HIV. The assay, immunoSEQ v3.0, was run at survey level. The assay was immunoSEQ multiplex PCR, and TCRdb's table has in-frame clones only and misses some. This sample yields 25,000 or so clones, of which over 80% are seen a single time; roughly a tenth belongs to the top ten. Sequencing used unsorted PBMCs, obtained 0.8 years before starting antiretroviral therapy. The receptors were gathered from a man between 18 and 29 years old with HIV.

This chain links TRBV4-3 with TRBJ2-5; 7 bases line up with TRBD2. Germline loops: CDR1 LGHNA, CDR2 YSLEER. The CDR3 has 16 residues. The V gene end was trimmed by 2 bases and the J gene end by 2 bases; junction bases not matched to a gene: 8. The CDR3 sequence is CASSQHAGAVQETQYF. The CDR3 DNA reads as TGCGCCAGCAGCCAACATGCGGGAGCTGTACAAGAGACCCAGTACTTC.

The chain links TRBV18 to TRBJ2-1; D is perhaps TRBD2 (6 bases). CDR1 and CDR2 from the germline V gene are KGHSH and LQKENI. The CDR3 loop spans 16 amino acids. Deletions cut 0 bases from V and 0 bases from J, with 9 bases between. The CDR3 nucleotides are TGTGCCAGCTCACCACCCTCCGGGGGCTCCTACAATGAGCAGTTCTTC. The encoded protein is CASSPPSGGSYNEQFF.

CDR3 sequence reads: CASSGGLEGEQYF. CDR3 DNA sequence: TGTGCCAGCAGTGGGGGACTAGAGGGCGAGCAGTACTTC. J is TRBJ2-7 and V is TRBV6-1, with 8 nucleotides matching TRBD2. Germline lookup yields CDR1 MNHNS and CDR2 SASEGT. The trim removed 4 bases at V and 6 bases at J, leaving 5 bases unmatched. The CDR3 has 13 residues.

This clone appeared a few times. The CDR3 bases are TGTGCCAGCAGCTTATTAGGAACAGATACGCAGTATTTT. Its translation: CASSLLGTDTQYF. The gene calls are TRBV11-3 and TRBJ2-3; D unclear. The CDR3 has 13 amino acids. Deletions cut 2 bases from V and 3 bases from J, with 6 bases between. Germline V gives CDR1 SGHNT, CDR2 YENEEA.

This clone was found a few times. The chain uses TRBV6-1 and TRBJ2-7; 8 bases are shared with TRBD1. The J segment lost 5 bases and the V segment lost 4 bases, leaving 1 base of the junction unmatched. CDR3 length equals 12 residues. Germline V gene sequence: CDR1 MNHNS, CDR2 SASEGT. DNA of the CDR3: TGTGCCAGCAGTGTGACAGGGGACGAGCAGTACTTC. Protein product: CASSVTGDEQYF.

The V and J genes are TRBV19 and TRBJ2-1; 11 bases agree with TRBD2. Trimming cost V 5 bases and J 5 bases; bases outside gene matches: 8. CDR1 LNHDA and CDR2 SQIVND come from the germline V gene (reference sequence). This CDR3 contains 16 residues. The CDR3, as DNA: TGTGCCAGTAGTGAGCTAGCGGGAGGTATCCACAATGAGCAGTTCTTC. Translation gives CASSELAGGIHNEQFF.

The chain couples TRBV2 to TRBJ2-5, with a possible D match to TRBD1 (5 bases). The CDR3 length is 15 residues. Germline V gene data show CDR1 as SNHLY and CDR2 as FYNNEI. Trimming stripped 0 bases from V and 2 bases from J, with 10 bases between. The chain's CDR3 is CASSEAATAQETQYF. CDR3 bases: TGTGCCAGCAGTGAAGCGGCGACAGCACAAGAGACCCAGTACTTC.

This clone was counted a single time. The chain joins TRBV11-2 to TRBJ1-1, with TRBD1 matching over 8 bases. Germline V CDR1 and CDR2: SGHAT, FQNNGV. The V and J ends lost 5 bases and 7 bases, in that order; junction bases with no gene match: 9. This CDR3 spans 14 amino acids. The CDR3 here is CASSPIRGRIEAFF. The DNA for the CDR3 is TGTGCCAGCAGCCCTATCAGGGGGCGAATTGAAGCTTTCTTT.

J is TRBJ1-6 and V is TRBV10-3; D not resolved. This CDR3 spans 15 amino acids. The V end lost 0 bases, the J end lost 5 bases, and 8 bases lay between the germline ends. The V gene's germline CDR1 is ENHRY and CDR2 SYGVKD. The CDR3 region has the DNA TGTGCCATCAGTGAGTCTGGGCACAATAATTCACCCCTCCACTTT. The encoded protein is CAISESGHNNSPLHF.

This clone counts as medium-sized. The chain couples TRBV2 to TRBJ2-7, with D unresolved. The CDR3 loop spans 13 amino acids. Germline assignment: CDR1 SNHLY and CDR2 FYNNEI. V was clipped by 0 bases and J by 7 bases, with 10 bases between them. This CDR3 is CASSEAWNREQYF. CDR3 DNA: TGTGCCAGCAGTGAAGCTTGGAATCGAGAGCAGTACTTC.

V usage is TRBV11-2 and J usage is TRBJ2-1; D is uncertain. V shed 3 bases and J shed 8 bases, with 2 bases lying between them. Germline V CDR1 and CDR2: SGHAT, FQNNGV. This CDR3 comprises 10 residues. CDR3 residues: CASSFDEQFF. The CDR3 DNA reads TGTGCCAGCAGCTTTGATGAGCAGTTCTTC.

This chain joins TRBV11-2 and TRBJ2-7; no definite D call. The germline V gene encodes CDR1 SGHAT and CDR2 FQNNGV. The ends were cut back, 2 bases at V and 5 bases at J, with 19 bases in the middle. There are 16 residues in the CDR3. The CDR3 region is CASSLQSVFVRDEQYF. For the CDR3, the DNA is TGTGCCAGCAGCTTACAGTCTGTTTTCGTTCGGGACGAGCAGTACTTC.

J is TRBJ1-6 and V is TRBV19, with TRBD1 matching over 10 bases. Germline CDR1 LNHDA, CDR2 SQIVND (reference sequence). The CDR3 consists of 17 residues. The junction had 11 bases not matched to a gene; V was cut back by 5 bases and J by 7 bases. The CDR3: CASSRIGQGGFNSPLHF. The CDR3 nucleotides read TGTGCCAGTAGTCGGATCGGACAGGGGGGATTCAATTCACCCCTCCACTTT.

The chain combines TRBV6-1 with TRBJ1-2; no firm D call. In germline, CDR1 is MNHNS, CDR2 SASEGT. The CDR3 runs to 13 residues. V lost 7 bases and J lost 3, with 12 bases in between. The DNA of the CDR3 is TGTGCCAGCACCGGAACGCAGGACTATGGCTACACCTTC. This codes for CASTGTQDYGYTF.

J is TRBJ2-6 and V is TRBV4-2; D is uncertain. Germline V gene sequence: CDR1 LGHNA, CDR2 YNFKEQ. Trimming removed 1 base at V and 4 bases at J, with 11 bases between. This CDR3 comprises 16 residues. CDR3 residues: CASSQASQRGANVLTF. The CDR3 nucleotides are TGTGCCAGCAGCCAAGCGAGTCAGCGCGGGGCCAACGTCCTGACTTTC.

The rearrangement uses TRBV19 and TRBJ2-4; 12 positions agree with TRBD2. This CDR3 contains 19 residues. The germline V gene has CDR1 LNHDA and CDR2 SQIVND (reference sequence). Trimming removed 3 bases from V and 1 base from J; junction bases left unmatched: 10. The CDR3 bases are TGTGCCAGTAGTATTTCTAGCGGGGGGGTCCTCCAGGCCAAAAACATTCAGTACTTC. Translated, it gives CASSISSGGVLQAKNIQYF.

CDR3 sequence (DNA): TGTGCCAGCAAAAAAACGGTGGGCAATCAGCCCCAGCATTTT. Its translation is CASKKTVGNQPQHF. The chain employs TRBV2 and TRBJ1-5, with D hard to call. Germline CDR1 and CDR2: SNHLY and FYNNEI. V was cut by 7 bases and J by 2 bases, with 12 bases left in between. This CDR3 spans 14 amino acids.

This clone was recorded once. V is TRBV27 and J is TRBJ1-2; D gene ambiguous. This CDR3 spans 13 amino acids. Germline CDR1 reads MNHEY; CDR2 reads SMNVEV (reference sequence). V was shortened by 5 bases and J by 8 bases, with 15 bases between the two germline ends. The CDR3 DNA sequence: TGTGCCAGCAGTCCCCGATCCACGTCGGGCTACACCTTC. Protein product: CASSPRSTSGYTF.

The chain carries TRBV7-9 and TRBJ2-7; 9 bases line up with TRBD1. This CDR3 contains 15 residues. V lost 4 bases, J lost 2 bases, and 6 bases stayed unmatched. Germline CDR1 is SEHNR and CDR2 is FQNEAQ (reference sequence). The CDR3 loop is CASSSLGTGTYEQYF. In nucleotides, the CDR3 is TGTGCCAGCAGCTCCCTAGGGACAGGGACCTACGAGCAGTACTTC.